These 31 T cell receptor beta chains originate from one sample sequenced in a study of cytomegalovirus exposure and HLA in healthy donors. Primers for the PCR totalled 60 Vbeta and 13 Jbeta. The data were produced by immunoSEQ multiplex PCR, yet TCRdb's version contains in-frame clones alone and is incomplete. There are over 75,000 clones in the sample; 75% to 85% occur only once, and approximately 3.6% lies in the top ten. Sequenced material: PBMCs. All receptors derive from a man younger than 40 in good health and CMV-seropositive.

This chain uses TRBV10-1 with TRBJ2-2, with TRBD2 matching over 9 bases. This CDR3 comprises 15 residues. The V gene end was trimmed by 7 bases and the J gene end by 4 bases; junction bases not matched to a gene: 7. Germline CDR1 and CDR2: WNHNN and SYGVQD (reference sequence). This chain's CDR3 is CASTAGGPVTGELFF. In nucleotides, the CDR3 is TGCGCCAGCACGGCGGGAGGGCCGGTCACCGGGGAGCTGTTTTTT.

The chain combines TRBV19 with TRBJ1-5; D is ambiguous. The germline gives CDR1 LNHDA, CDR2 SQIVND (reference sequence). The CDR3 consists of 15 residues. Trimming shortened V by 0 bases and J by 7 bases, and 13 bases separated the two germline ends. The CDR3 bases are TGTGCCAGTAGTATAGATTACGAGGCGAGCCAGCCCCAGCATTTT. Translated: CASSIDYEASQPQHF.

This clone was recorded once. The DNA of the CDR3 is TGTGCCAGCAGCCCCATAGCCTCACTAGCGGCAAGCTACGAGCAGTACTTC. Protein sequence: CASSPIASLAASYEQYF. The V gene is TRBV7-9, the J gene TRBJ2-7; TRBD2 matches at 8 bases. V trimming: 5 bases; J trimming: 3 bases; junction bases outside the gene matches: 15. Germline-derived CDR1 and CDR2 are SEHNR and FQNEAQ (reference sequence). CDR3 size: 17 residues.

This chain links TRBV10-1 with TRBJ2-1, with D perhaps matching TRBD2 (6 bases). V shed 0 bases and J shed 4 bases, with 13 bases lying between them. Per germline, CDR1 WNHNN and CDR2 SYGVQD (reference sequence). This CDR3 comprises 16 residues. CDR3 sequence: CASSESNPGVYNEQFF. CDR3 sequence (DNA): TGCGCCAGCAGTGAGTCAAACCCGGGGGTTTACAATGAGCAGTTCTTC.

The V and J genes are TRBV5-4 and TRBJ1-1, with TRBD1 matching 8 bases. The CDR3 is 14 residues long. CDR1 SGHNT and CDR2 YYREEE come from the germline V gene (reference sequence). The ends lost 4 bases at V and 1 base at J; junction bases unmatched: 3. The chain's CDR3 is CASSNDRGNTEAFF. CDR3 sequence (DNA): TGTGCCAGCAGCAATGACAGGGGGAACACTGAAGCTTTCTTT.

The V call is TRBV2, the J call TRBJ1-5; a possible D gene is TRBD1 (5 bases). The CDR3 has 14 amino acids. Trimming shortened V by 6 bases and J by 3 bases, and 12 bases separated the two germline ends. Germline CDR1 is SNHLY and CDR2 is FYNNEI. The CDR3 sequence is CASRGTGSNQPQHF. CDR3 in DNA: TGTGCCAGCAGGGGCACAGGTTCCAATCAGCCCCAGCATTTT.

CDR3 sequence reads: CASSGTSGEGYEQFF. The CDR3 nucleotides read TGTGCCAGCAGCGGGACTAGCGGGGAGGGCTATGAGCAGTTCTTC. This chain links TRBV7-9 with TRBJ2-1, with 13 bases fitting TRBD2. CDR1 is SEHNR, CDR2 FQNEAQ, per germline (reference sequence). This CDR3 has 15 residues. V shed 5 bases and J 8 bases; nucleotides not matched to a gene: 6.

This chain links TRBV6-5 with TRBJ1-2; a weak D match, TRBD1 (6 bases). CDR1 is MNHEY, CDR2 SVGAGI, per germline. V lost 7 bases and J lost 4, with 13 bases in between. This CDR3 is 13 amino acids long. The CDR3 sequence: CASTLGTFYGYTF. Here the CDR3 DNA reads TGTGCCAGCACCCTCGGGACATTCTATGGCTACACCTTC.

V and J are TRBV14 and TRBJ1-1; no clear D gene. CDR1 is SGHDN, CDR2 FVKESK, per germline. Trimming pared 1 base from V and 4 bases from J, leaving 13 bases between. The CDR3 consists of 15 residues. In DNA, the CDR3 is TGTGCCAGCAGCCAAGTTGTCGGGAGTGGCACTGAAGCTTTCTTT. Residues: CASSQVVGSGTEAFF.

The chain joins TRBV20-1 to TRBJ1-1, with TRBD1 matching over 7 bases. V was clipped by 3 bases and J by 7 bases; unmatched bases: 2. Germline V gene data show CDR1 as DFQATT and CDR2 as SNEGSKA (reference sequence). The CDR3 has 11 amino acids. The CDR3 bases are TGCAGTGCTAGGTGGGACAGTGAAGCTTTCTTT. Translating it yields CSARWDSEAFF.

The V gene is TRBV14, the J gene TRBJ1-2, with D possibly being TRBD1 (6 bases). Deletions cut 0 bases from V and 7 bases from J, with 12 bases between. The length of the CDR3 is 14 residues. Germline V lookup: CDR1 SGHDN, CDR2 FVKESK. In nucleotides, the CDR3 is TGTGCCAGCAGCCAAGATTTGGGGGCCATTGGCTACACCTTC. Residues: CASSQDLGAIGYTF. Filled out from reference TRBV14 and TRBJ1-2, the complete variable domain reads EAGVTQFPSHSVIEKGQTVTLRCDPISGHDNLYWYRRVMGKEIKFLLHFVKESKQDESGMPNNRFLAERTGGTYSTLKVQPAELEDSGVYFCASSQDLGAIGYTFGSGTRLTVV.

V is TRBV10-2 and J is TRBJ1-2, with 7 bases aligning to TRBD1. The length of the CDR3 is 15 residues. Per germline, CDR1 WSHSY and CDR2 SAAADI. V was pared by 3 bases and J by 5 bases, with 9 bases of the junction left unmatched. The chain's CDR3 is CASSEIRTGGYGYTF. The DNA for the CDR3 is TGCGCCAGCAGTGAAATCCGGACAGGCGGATATGGCTACACCTTC.

V usage is TRBV5-6 and J usage is TRBJ2-1, with 8 nucleotides matching TRBD2. Germline loops: CDR1 SGHDT, CDR2 YYEEEE. CDR3 length: 15 amino acids. The ends lost 2 bases at V and 4 bases at J; junction bases unmatched: 5. The CDR3 spells CASSLRGGAYNEQFF. The DNA of the CDR3 is TGTGCCAGCAGCTTACGGGGGGGGGCGTACAATGAGCAGTTCTTC. The variable domain in full, with the rest retrieved from reference TRBV5-6 and TRBJ2-1, is DAGVTQSPTHLIKTRGQQVTLRCSPKSGHDTVSWYQQALGQGPQFIFQYYEEEERQRGNFPDRFSGHQFPNYSSELNVNALLLGDSALYLCASSLRGGAYNEQFFGPGTRLTVL.

This chain links TRBV5-1 with TRBJ2-1; 12 bases fit TRBD2. This CDR3 contains 16 residues. Germline lookup yields CDR1 SGHRS and CDR2 YFSETQ. After removal of 4 bases from V and 4 bases from J, the junction contained 6 bases not matched to a gene. CDR3 nucleotide sequence: TGCGCCAGCAGCAGGCTAGCGGGAGGGTTTTACAATGAGCAGTTCTTC. Translating it yields CASSRLAGGFYNEQFF.

This chain joins TRBV6-6 and TRBJ2-1; 14 bases line up with TRBD2. V shed 7 bases, J shed 8 bases, and the junction held 4 bases outside the gene matches. This CDR3 spans 14 amino acids. The germline CDR1 and CDR2 sequences are MNHNY and SVGAGI (reference sequence). The CDR3 nucleotides are TGTGCCAGCACTGGGACTAGCGGGAGTCATGAGCAGTTCTTC. As protein: CASTGTSGSHEQFF.

The chain employs TRBV6-5 and TRBJ2-7, with 7 bases matching TRBD1. The CDR3 length is 11 residues. Germline loops: CDR1 MNHEY, CDR2 SVGAGI. V gave up 6 bases and J gave up 12 bases; unmatched junction bases: 8. The CDR3 is CASRSTGAVYF. The CDR3 DNA follows: TGTGCCAGCAGGTCAACAGGGGCGGTGTACTTC.

This clone has more than one count but fewer than ten. The chain recombines TRBV27 with TRBJ2-5, with a possible D match to TRBD2 (5 bases). The CDR3 is 12 residues long. V was shortened by 8 bases and J by 1 base, with 8 bases between the two germline ends. Germline CDR1 and CDR2: MNHEY and SMNVEV (reference sequence). CDR3 sequence: CASGLPQETQYF. In nucleotides, the CDR3 is TGTGCCAGCGGACTGCCCCAAGAGACCCAGTACTTC.

This clone was detected only once. The chain joins TRBV7-2 to TRBJ2-3, with unresolved D. Germline V gives CDR1 SGHTA, CDR2 FQGNSA. Trimming took 8 bases from V and 5 from J, leaving 5 bases between them. The CDR3 runs to 10 residues. The chain's CDR3 is CASAIDTQYF. CDR3 bases: TGTGCCAGCGCGATAGATACGCAGTATTTT.

The rearrangement joins TRBV6-1 to TRBJ1-2; a weak D match, TRBD1 (5 bases). This CDR3 has 13 amino acids. Germline loops: CDR1 MNHNS, CDR2 SASEGT. In nucleotides, the CDR3 is TGTGCGTCGAACGGGGGGACTAACTATGGCTACACCTTC. Amino acid sequence: CASNGGTNYGYTF.

The chain is built from TRBV27 and TRBJ2-7; 7 bases fit TRBD1. This CDR3 spans 14 amino acids. After removal of 5 bases from V and 6 bases from J, the junction contained 10 bases not matched to a gene. Germline lookup yields CDR1 MNHEY and CDR2 SMNVEV (reference sequence). The CDR3 reads CASSPRRGFSEQYF. CDR3 sequence (DNA): TGTGCCAGCAGTCCCCGCAGGGGGTTTAGCGAGCAGTACTTC.

The chain couples TRBV7-8 to TRBJ2-1, with D perhaps TRBD2 (6 bases). Trimming removed 4 bases at V and 5 bases at J, with 21 bases between. From germline, CDR1 is SGHVS and CDR2 FQNEAQ. The CDR3 has 17 amino acids. The CDR3 DNA sequence: TGTGCCAGCAGCTCGAAACAAGCGGGTCTTAAAGACAATGAGCAGTTCTTC. This sequence encodes CASSSKQAGLKDNEQFF. Drawing the rest from reference TRBV7-8 and TRBJ2-1, the complete variable domain is GAGVSQSPRYKVAKRGQDVALRCDPISGHVSLFWYQQALGQGPEFLTYFQNEAQLDKSGLPSDRFFAERPEGSVSTLKIQRTQQEDSAVYLCASSSKQAGLKDNEQFFGPGTRLTVL.

On this clone itself: A far larger clone is only one base removed, so a read error is likely. V gene TRBV6-1 combines with J gene TRBJ2-3; D may be TRBD1 (6 bases). CDR1 is MNHNS and CDR2 is SASEGT in the germline V gene. The CDR3 totals 11 residues. V dropped 6 bases and J dropped 6 bases, with 7 bases sitting between them. The CDR3 here is CASRRGDTQYF. The CDR3 DNA is TGTGCCAGCAGGAGGGGGGATACGCAGTATTTT.

V usage is TRBV18 and J usage is TRBJ2-5; TRBD2 aligns across 10 bases. J was trimmed by 5 bases and V by 3 bases; bases with no gene match: 6. The CDR3 loop spans 15 amino acids. Per the germline V gene, CDR1 is KGHSH and CDR2 is LQKENI. In DNA, the CDR3 is TGTGCCAGCTCACCGCGAGCGGGAGGGTTGGAGACCCAGTACTTC. It codes for CASSPRAGGLETQYF.

The chain employs TRBV30 and TRBJ1-2; 7 bases are a match to TRBD1. J lost 5 bases, V lost 5 bases, and 5 bases had no gene match. The germline gives CDR1 GTSNPN, CDR2 SVGIG (reference sequence). The length of the CDR3 is 12 residues. The CDR3 DNA reads TGTGCCTGGGAGGGACAGAAATATGGCTACACCTTC. Residues: CAWEGQKYGYTF.

V is TRBV6-5 and J is TRBJ2-5; D perhaps matches TRBD1 (6 bases). This CDR3 has 15 amino acids. Germline V gives CDR1 MNHEY, CDR2 SVGAGI. The V end lost 0 bases, the J end lost 4 bases, and 12 bases lay between the germline ends. The DNA of the CDR3 is TGTGCCAGCAGTTACTCGCCAGGGGTCCCAGAGACCCAGTACTTC. Its translation: CASSYSPGVPETQYF.

The rearrangement links TRBV6-6 to TRBJ1-3; TRBD1 is a possible D gene (5 bases). Trimming stripped 0 bases from V and 4 bases from J, with 13 bases between. The V gene's germline CDR1 is MNHNY and CDR2 SVGAGI (reference sequence). The CDR3 contains 16 residues. CDR3 amino acids: CASSYSKGASGNTIYF. The CDR3 coding sequence is TGTGCCAGCAGTTACTCAAAAGGGGCGAGCGGAAACACCATATATTTT.

Only a few counts were recorded for this clone. The chain uses TRBV28 and TRBJ2-4; possibly TRBD2 for D (5 bases). CDR3 length equals 16 residues. V was clipped by 4 bases and J by 1 base, with 14 bases between them. The germline V gene has CDR1 MDHEN and CDR2 SYDVKM. CDR3 protein: CASSSLTSSAKNIQYF. DNA for the CDR3: TGTGCCAGCAGTTCCCTCACTAGTTCCGCCAAAAACATTCAGTACTTC.

The genes are TRBV7-2 and TRBJ1-1, with TRBD1 identical over 7 bases. The germline V gene has CDR1 SGHTA and CDR2 FQGNSA. The junction had 7 bases not matched to a gene; V was cut back by 2 bases and J by 4 bases. CDR3 length: 15 residues. The DNA of the CDR3 is TGTGCCAGCAGCTTACTGGGACAGCCTTTCACTGAAGCTTTCTTT. This encodes CASSLLGQPFTEAFF.

This rearrangement joins TRBV29-1 to TRBJ2-2; 10 positions match TRBD2. The CDR3 has 14 amino acids. Trimming took 6 bases from V and 5 from J; bases not matched to a gene: 6. Germline values: CDR1 SQVTM, CDR2 ANQGSEA. The DNA of the CDR3 is TGCAGCGTCCGTCCACTAGCGGGGACCGGGGAGCTGTTTTTT. Its translation is CSVRPLAGTGELFF.

This rearrangement joins TRBV10-1 to TRBJ2-1; D is perhaps TRBD2 (5 bases). The CDR3 extends over 14 amino acids. V was cut by 0 bases and J by 6 bases, with 9 bases left in between. Looked up from germline, CDR1 is WNHNN and CDR2 is SYGVQD (reference sequence). The CDR3 DNA is TGCGCCAGCAGTGAGTCGGGAGTTGCCAATGAGCAGTTCTTC. Protein product: CASSESGVANEQFF.

The CDR3 region is CATAGGELTEQYF. CDR3 in DNA: TGTGCCACCGCCGGTGGGGAGCTCACGGAGCAGTACTTC. The rearrangement links TRBV15 to TRBJ2-7, with TRBD2 as a possible D gene (5 bases). The V end lost 8 bases, the J end lost 7 bases, and 18 bases lay between the germline ends. CDR3 size: 13 residues. The germline gives CDR1 LNHNV, CDR2 YYDKDF (reference sequence).